Listed here are 20 T cell receptor beta chains from one sample, sequenced in a study of T-cell memory formation after mild COVID-19. TCRdb ran MiXCR on the 5' RACE reads and lists one entry per CDR3 protein. The data show 40,000 to 55,000 distinct CDR3 sequences, approximately 12% seen once. Sample: PBMCs or a T cell subset sorted from them (not recorded which). The receptors shown here come from a man between 18 and 29 years old who had mild COVID-19 (a few samples of this study predate the infection). Cell type and time point are not known.

The CDR3 loop is CSAAPQLGIAETQYF. The CDR3 DNA reads TGCAGTGCCGCACCCCAACTAGGGATAGCAGAGACCCAGTACTTC. The rearrangement links TRBV20-1 to TRBJ2-5; a weak D match, TRBD2 (5 bases). CDR1 and CDR2 (germline): DFQATT, SNEGSKA (reference sequence). The CDR3 has 15 amino acids. Trimming stripped 6 bases from V and 4 bases from J, with 21 bases between.

The rearrangement uses TRBV12-3 or TRBV12-4 and TRBJ1-6, with D possibly TRBD1 on 5 matching bases. The CDR3 spans 15 residues. With 5 bases removed from V and 1 base from J, the gap between germline ends came to 9 bases. The CDR3 DNA reads TGTGCCAGCAGTCCCCAGGGATCCTATAATTCACCCCTCCACTTT. As protein: CASSPQGSYNSPLHF.

Many counts were recorded for this clonotype. V and J are TRBV15 and TRBJ1-1, with D hard to call. Germline V lookup: CDR1 LNHNV, CDR2 YYDKDF (reference sequence). Trimming cost V 2 bases and J 13 bases, with 17 bases left between them. The CDR3 length is 13 residues. The CDR3 bases are TGTGCCACCAGCAGACGAGGAACGCCTGACGTTTTCTTT. This encodes CATSRRGTPDVFF. Full variable domain (remainder filled in from reference TRBV15 and TRBJ1-1): DAMVIQNPRYQVTQFGKPVTLSCSQTLNHNVMYWYQQKSSQAPKLLFHYYDKDFNNEADTPDNFQSRRPNTSFCFLDIRSPGLGDTAMYLCATSRRGTPDVFFGQGTRLTVV.

This clonotype was picked up a small number of times. The chain carries TRBV7-2 and TRBJ1-5; a weak D match, TRBD1 (6 bases). Germline V CDR1 and CDR2: SGHTA, FQGNSA. CDR3 length: 14 amino acids. V was cut by 3 bases and J by 4 bases, with 10 bases left in between. CDR3 nucleotide sequence: TGTGCCAGCAGCTTTACAGGGCCTAATCAGCCCCAGCATTTT. Translation: CASSFTGPNQPQHF.

This clonotype was seen ten or more times. The CDR3 sequence: CASSIPPINIQYF. The CDR3 DNA reads as TGTGCCAGTAGTATTCCCCCAATTAACATTCAGTACTTC. The V and J genes are TRBV19 and TRBJ2-4; D is unresolved. V was clipped by 3 bases and J by 7 bases, with 10 bases between them. Germline lookup yields CDR1 LNHDA and CDR2 SQIVND (reference sequence). The CDR3 consists of 13 residues.

This clonotype was detected many times. The rearrangement links TRBV5-1 to TRBJ2-7; possibly TRBD1 for D (6 bases). Germline V lookup: CDR1 SGHRS, CDR2 YFSETQ. V lost 0 bases, J lost 9 bases, and 10 bases lay in between. This CDR3 comprises 12 residues. The CDR3 DNA reads as TGCGCCAGCAGCTTGGATCTAGGGGGGCAGTACTTC. This encodes CASSLDLGGQYF.

The rearrangement joins TRBV11-2 to TRBJ2-1; possibly TRBD2 for D (6 bases). The CDR3 has 11 residues. Germline assignment: CDR1 SGHAT and CDR2 FQNNGV. V lost 6 bases, J lost 14 bases, and 14 bases lay in between. CDR3 nucleotide sequence: TGTGCCAGCAGTTCCGGGGGTTATAAGTTCTTC. Translated: CASSSGGYKFF.

The chain employs TRBV7-2 and TRBJ1-5; 8 positions agree with TRBD1. The CDR3 consists of 15 residues. V lost 5 bases to trimming and J lost 7 bases; unmatched junction nucleotides: 10. Germline V CDR1 and CDR2: SGHTA, FQGNSA. CDR3 nucleotides: TGTGCCAGCAGCCCGACCGGACAGGGAGGGCAGCCCCAGCATTTT. This gives the protein CASSPTGQGGQPQHF.

This clonotype was observed a few times. The V and J genes are TRBV2 and TRBJ2-7, with no clear D. Germline V gene sequence: CDR1 SNHLY, CDR2 FYNNEI. Between the trimmed V and J ends, which lost 1 base and 6 bases, there was a span of 4 bases. CDR3 length: 11 residues. CDR3 residues: CASSEEGEQYV. The CDR3 DNA reads as TGTGCCAGCAGTGAAGAGGGCGAGCAGTACGTC.

This clonotype was counted many times. V is TRBV7-2 and J is TRBJ2-3; 9 bases map to TRBD2. V gave up 4 bases and J gave up 4 bases; unmatched junction bases: 6. Germline V gene data show CDR1 as SGHTA and CDR2 as FQGNSA. The CDR3 sequence is 15 residues long. The CDR3 bases are TGTGCCAGCAGCTGGGCTAGCGGGGTTGCAGATACGCAGTATTTT. Translation gives CASSWASGVADTQYF.

There are many counts of this clonotype. The rearrangement links TRBV25-1 to TRBJ2-7; no reliable D call. The CDR3 contains 14 residues. Germline assignment: CDR1 MGHDK and CDR2 SYGVNS. The V and J ends lost 5 bases and 3 bases respectively, with 14 bases between them. CDR3 amino acids: CASSPQTPHYEQYF. The CDR3, as DNA: TGTGCCAGCAGTCCACAAACTCCGCACTACGAGCAGTACTTC.

The J gene is TRBJ2-1, the V gene TRBV4-2; TRBD2 aligns across 10 bases. The CDR3 runs 17 residues. V shed 4 bases and J 5 bases; nucleotides not matched to a gene: 11. Germline V gene data show CDR1 as LGHNA and CDR2 as YNFKEQ. CDR3 region: CASSPLNLAGEHNEQFF. DNA for the CDR3: TGTGCCAGCAGCCCCTTAAACCTAGCGGGGGAACACAATGAGCAGTTCTTC.

This clonotype was observed at least ten times. The chain employs TRBV10-3 and TRBJ2-7; D is perhaps TRBD2 (5 bases). Germline lookup yields CDR1 ENHRY and CDR2 SYGVKD. Trimming stripped 2 bases from V and 7 bases from J, with 9 bases between. The CDR3 covers 12 residues. The CDR3 DNA reads TGTGCCATCAGTGAGCCTAGGAGGGAGCAGTACTTC. Protein: CAISEPRREQYF.

Only a few counts were recorded for this clonotype. This chain links TRBV5-1 with TRBJ2-5; weak D call: TRBD1 (6 bases). Germline assignment: CDR1 SGHRS and CDR2 YFSETQ. The germline V and J ends were trimmed by 0 bases and 4 bases, with 16 bases remaining between them. The CDR3 loop spans 16 amino acids. CDR3 nucleotides: TGCGCCAGCAGCTTGGCCCATGGCGAACAGGGAGAGACCCAGTACTTC. Residues: CASSLAHGEQGETQYF.

V is TRBV29-1 and J is TRBJ2-1; D could derive from TRBD1 or TRBD2 (5 bases each). The CDR3 is made up of 12 amino acids. Germline assignment: CDR1 SQVTM and CDR2 ANQGSEA. V was shortened by 7 bases and J by 8 bases, with 15 bases between the two germline ends. The CDR3: CSATDFRDEQFF. CDR3 coding DNA: TGCAGCGCCACGGACTTCAGGGATGAGCAGTTCTTC.

The chain joins TRBV7-2 to TRBJ1-5, with D uncertain. Trimming pared 5 bases from V and 4 bases from J, leaving 12 bases between. The CDR3 is made up of 14 amino acids. The germline V gene encodes CDR1 SGHTA and CDR2 FQGNSA. DNA for the CDR3: TGTGCCAGCAGCCCGGACGGAACAAATCAGCCCCAGCATTTT. This translates into CASSPDGTNQPQHF.

The V and J genes are TRBV20-1 and TRBJ1-3; possibly TRBD1 for D (5 bases). Trimming left V 4 bases short and J 0 bases short, with 10 bases between. This CDR3 has 14 amino acids. Germline CDR1 and CDR2: DFQATT and SNEGSKA (reference sequence). The CDR3 loop is CSAKGGASGNTIYF. CDR3 sequence (DNA): TGCAGTGCTAAGGGCGGGGCCTCTGGAAACACCATATATTTT.

This clonotype was detected only a few times. The rearrangement uses TRBV27 and TRBJ1-5, with 12 positions matching TRBD1. CDR1 MNHEY and CDR2 SMNVEV come from the germline V gene (reference sequence). The CDR3 has 18 residues. Trimming at V came to 2 bases and at J to 2 bases, leaving 7 bases not matched to a gene. The CDR3 bases are TGTGCCAGCAGTTTAGGGACAGGGGGCGGAAGGGGCAATCAGCCCCAGCATTTT. Its protein product is CASSLGTGGGRGNQPQHF.

There are many counts of this clonotype. The chain joins TRBV28 to TRBJ1-5; the D is unclear. The germline CDR1 and CDR2 sequences are MDHEN and SYDVKM. This CDR3 has 14 amino acids. V lost 4 bases, J lost 4 bases, and 11 bases lay in between. CDR3 protein: CASSSPGGNQPQHF. The CDR3 DNA is TGTGCCAGCAGTTCGCCAGGAGGGAATCAGCCCCAGCATTTT.

This clonotype was recorded many times. This rearrangement joins TRBV10-2 to TRBJ2-3, with 8 nucleotides matching TRBD1. CDR3 length: 14 amino acids. The germline CDR1 and CDR2 sequences are WSHSY and SAAADI. V shed 7 bases, J shed 1 base, and the junction held 4 bases outside the gene matches. The CDR3 protein is CASTATGGTDTQYF. The CDR3 DNA follows: TGCGCCAGCACGGCGACAGGGGGCACAGATACGCAGTATTTT.